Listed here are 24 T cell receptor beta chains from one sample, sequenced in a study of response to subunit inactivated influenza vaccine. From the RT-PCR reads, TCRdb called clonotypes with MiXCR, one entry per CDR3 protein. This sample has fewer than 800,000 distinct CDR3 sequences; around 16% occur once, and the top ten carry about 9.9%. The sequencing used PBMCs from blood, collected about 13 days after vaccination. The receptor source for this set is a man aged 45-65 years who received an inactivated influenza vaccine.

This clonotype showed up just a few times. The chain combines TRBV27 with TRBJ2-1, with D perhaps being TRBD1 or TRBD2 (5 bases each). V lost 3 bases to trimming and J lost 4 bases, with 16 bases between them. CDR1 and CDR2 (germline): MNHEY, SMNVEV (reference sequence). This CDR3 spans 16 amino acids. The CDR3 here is CASSFVAGRVYNEQFF. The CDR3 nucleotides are TGTGCCAGCAGTTTCGTTGCAGGGCGGGTTTACAATGAGCAGTTCTTC.

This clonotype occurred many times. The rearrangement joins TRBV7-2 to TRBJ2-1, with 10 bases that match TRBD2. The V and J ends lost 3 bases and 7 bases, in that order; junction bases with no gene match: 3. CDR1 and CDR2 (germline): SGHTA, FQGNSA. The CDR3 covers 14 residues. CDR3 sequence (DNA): TGTGCCAGCAGCTTTACTAGCGGGAAGAATGAGCAGTTCTTC. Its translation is CASSFTSGKNEQFF.

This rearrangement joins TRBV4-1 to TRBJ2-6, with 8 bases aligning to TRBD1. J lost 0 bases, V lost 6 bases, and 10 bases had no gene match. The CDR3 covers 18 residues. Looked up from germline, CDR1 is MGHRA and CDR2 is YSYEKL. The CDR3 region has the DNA TGCGCCAGCAGACCCGTCAGGACAGGGAGCTCTGGGGCCAACGTCCTGACTTTC. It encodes CASRPVRTGSSGANVLTF.

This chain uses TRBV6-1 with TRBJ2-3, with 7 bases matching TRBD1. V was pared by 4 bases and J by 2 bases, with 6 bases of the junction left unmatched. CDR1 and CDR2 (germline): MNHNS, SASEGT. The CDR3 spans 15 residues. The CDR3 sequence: CASSVEGAYTDTQYF. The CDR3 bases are TGTGCCAGCAGTGTCGAGGGGGCCTACACAGATACGCAGTATTTT.

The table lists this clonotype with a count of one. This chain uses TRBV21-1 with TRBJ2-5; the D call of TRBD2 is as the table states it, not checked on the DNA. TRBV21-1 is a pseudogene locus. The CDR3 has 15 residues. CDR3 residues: CASSKSGSGGETQYF. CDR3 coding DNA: TGTGCCAGCAGCAAATCAGGTAGCGGAGGGGAGACCCAGTACTTC.

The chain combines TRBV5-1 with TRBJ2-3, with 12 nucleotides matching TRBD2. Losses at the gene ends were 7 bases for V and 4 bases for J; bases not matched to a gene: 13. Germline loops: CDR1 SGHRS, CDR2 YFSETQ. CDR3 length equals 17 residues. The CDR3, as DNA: TGCGCCAGCCACGAGACTAGCGGGAGAGAGAATCCAGATACGCAGTATTTT. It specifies CASHETSGRENPDTQYF. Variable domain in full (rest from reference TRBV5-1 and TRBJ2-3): KAGVTQTPRYLIKTRGQQVTLSCSPISGHRSVSWYQQTPGQGLQFLFEYFSETQRNKGNFPGRFSGRQFSNSRSEMNVSTLELGDSALYLCASHETSGRENPDTQYFGPGTRLTVL.

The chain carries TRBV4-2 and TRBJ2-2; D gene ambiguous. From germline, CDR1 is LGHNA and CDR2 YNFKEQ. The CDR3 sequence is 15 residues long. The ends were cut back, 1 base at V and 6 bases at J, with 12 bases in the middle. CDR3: CASSQVVSHAGELFF. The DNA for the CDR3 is TGTGCCAGCAGCCAAGTTGTATCGCACGCCGGGGAGCTGTTTTTT.

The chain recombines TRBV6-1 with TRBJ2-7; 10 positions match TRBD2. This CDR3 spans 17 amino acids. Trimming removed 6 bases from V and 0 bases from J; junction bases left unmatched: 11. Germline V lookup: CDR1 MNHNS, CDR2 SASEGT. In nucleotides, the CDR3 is TGTGCCAGCAGCCCAAACCCACTAGCGGGAAGCTCCTACGAGCAGTACTTC. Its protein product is CASSPNPLAGSSYEQYF.

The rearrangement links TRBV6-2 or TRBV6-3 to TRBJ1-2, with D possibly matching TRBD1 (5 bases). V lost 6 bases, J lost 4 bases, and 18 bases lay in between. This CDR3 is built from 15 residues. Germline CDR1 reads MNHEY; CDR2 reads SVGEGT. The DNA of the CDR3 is TGTGCCAGCAGAACCGCAGGGAGGATGAGCTATGGCTACACCTTC. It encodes CASRTAGRMSYGYTF.

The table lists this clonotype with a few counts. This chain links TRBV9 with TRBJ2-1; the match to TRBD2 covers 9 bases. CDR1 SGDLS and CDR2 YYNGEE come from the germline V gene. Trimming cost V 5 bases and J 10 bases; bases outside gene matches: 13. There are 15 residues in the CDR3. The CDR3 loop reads CASSAGLAFPGEQFF. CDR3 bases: TGTGCCAGCAGTGCCGGACTAGCGTTTCCGGGGGAGCAGTTCTTC. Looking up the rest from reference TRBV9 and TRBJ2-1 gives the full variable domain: DSGVTQTPKHLITATGQRVTLRCSPRSGDLSVYWYQQSLDQGLQFLIQYYNGEERAKGNILERFSAQQFPDLHSELNLSSLELGDSALYFCASSAGLAFPGEQFFGPGTRLTVL.

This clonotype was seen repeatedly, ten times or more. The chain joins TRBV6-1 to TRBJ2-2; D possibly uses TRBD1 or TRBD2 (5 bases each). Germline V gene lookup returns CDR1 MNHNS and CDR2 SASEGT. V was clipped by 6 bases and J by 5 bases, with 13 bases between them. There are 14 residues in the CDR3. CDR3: CASRRDLVTGELFF. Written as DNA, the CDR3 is TGTGCCAGCAGAAGGGACCTCGTAACCGGGGAGCTGTTTTTT.

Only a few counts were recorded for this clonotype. CDR3 nucleotide sequence: TGTGCCAGCAGCTTCGATCGGGAGTACAATGAGCAGTTCTTC. Its translation is CASSFDREYNEQFF. The chain has TRBV7-9 and TRBJ2-1; a possible D gene is TRBD2 (6 bases). Germline CDR1 is SEHNR and CDR2 is FQNEAQ (reference sequence). The CDR3 has 14 residues. V was pared by 3 bases and J by 4 bases, with 10 bases between.

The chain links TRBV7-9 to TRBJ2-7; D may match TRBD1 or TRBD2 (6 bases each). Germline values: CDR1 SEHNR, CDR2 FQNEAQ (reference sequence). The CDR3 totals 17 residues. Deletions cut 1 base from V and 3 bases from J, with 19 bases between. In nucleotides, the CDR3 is TGTGCCAGCAGCTTAGTGACAGGAGGGGCCGGGCGCTACGAGCAGTACTTC. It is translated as CASSLVTGGAGRYEQYF.

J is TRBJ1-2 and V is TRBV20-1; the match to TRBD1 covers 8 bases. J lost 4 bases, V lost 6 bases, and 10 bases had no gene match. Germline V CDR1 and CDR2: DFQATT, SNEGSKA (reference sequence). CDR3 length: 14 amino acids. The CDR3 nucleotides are TGCAGTGCGGTCGGACAGGGAAAAATCTATGGCTACACCTTC. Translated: CSAVGQGKIYGYTF.

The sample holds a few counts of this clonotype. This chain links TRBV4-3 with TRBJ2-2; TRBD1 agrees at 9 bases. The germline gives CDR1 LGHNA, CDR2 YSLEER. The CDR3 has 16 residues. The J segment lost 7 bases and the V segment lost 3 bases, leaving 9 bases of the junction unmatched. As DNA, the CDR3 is TGCGCCAGCAGCCAGGAAGGGACAGGGTCGTACGGGGAGCTGTTTTTT. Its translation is CASSQEGTGSYGELFF.

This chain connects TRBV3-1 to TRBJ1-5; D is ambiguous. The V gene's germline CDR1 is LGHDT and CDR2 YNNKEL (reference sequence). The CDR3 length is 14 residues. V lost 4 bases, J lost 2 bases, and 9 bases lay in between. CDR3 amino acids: CASSPAPGNQPQHF. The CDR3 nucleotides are TGTGCCAGCAGCCCGGCGCCGGGCAATCAGCCCCAGCATTTT. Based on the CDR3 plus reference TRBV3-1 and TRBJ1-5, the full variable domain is DTAVSQTPKYLVTQMGNDKSIKCEQNLGHDTMYWYKQDSKKFLKIMFSYNNKELIINETVPNRFSPKSPDKAHLNLHINSLELGDSAVYFCASSPAPGNQPQHFGDGTRLSIL.

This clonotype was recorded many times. CDR3 coding DNA: TGTGCCAGCAGCCAACGGACAGCCCGCGAAAAACTGTTTTTT. This codes for CASSQRTAREKLFF. The chain combines TRBV7-9 with TRBJ1-4; weak D call: TRBD1 (6 bases). V was pared by 5 bases and J by 8 bases, with 15 bases between. The CDR3 runs 14 residues. Germline-derived CDR1 and CDR2 are SEHNR and FQNEAQ (reference sequence).

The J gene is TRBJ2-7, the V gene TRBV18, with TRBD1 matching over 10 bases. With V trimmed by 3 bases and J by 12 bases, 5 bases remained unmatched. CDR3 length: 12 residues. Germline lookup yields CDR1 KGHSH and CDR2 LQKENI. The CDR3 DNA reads TGTGCCAGCTCACCGAGACAGGGGGCAATGTACTTC. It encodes CASSPRQGAMYF.

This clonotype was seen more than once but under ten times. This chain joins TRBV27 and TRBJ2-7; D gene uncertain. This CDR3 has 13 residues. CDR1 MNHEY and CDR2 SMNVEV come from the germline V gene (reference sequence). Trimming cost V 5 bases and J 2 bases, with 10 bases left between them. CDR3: CASSPKVAYEQYF. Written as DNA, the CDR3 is TGTGCCAGCAGTCCTAAAGTCGCCTACGAGCAGTACTTC.

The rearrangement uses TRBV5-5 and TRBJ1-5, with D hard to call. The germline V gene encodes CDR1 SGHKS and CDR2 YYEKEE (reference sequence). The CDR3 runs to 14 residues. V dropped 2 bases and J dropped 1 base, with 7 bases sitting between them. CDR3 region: CASSFRPSNQPQHF. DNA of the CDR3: TGTGCCAGCAGCTTTCGTCCCAGCAATCAGCCCCAGCATTTT.

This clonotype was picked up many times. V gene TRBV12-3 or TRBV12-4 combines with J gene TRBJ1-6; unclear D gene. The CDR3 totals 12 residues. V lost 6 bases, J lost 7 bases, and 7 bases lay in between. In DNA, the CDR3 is TGTGCCAGCAGCCCACGAAATTCACCCCTCCACTTT. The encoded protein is CASSPRNSPLHF.

The CDR3 protein is CASSVQEIYEQYF. The DNA of the CDR3 is TGTGCCAGCAGTGTACAGGAGATCTACGAGCAGTACTTC. The chain joins TRBV6-1 to TRBJ2-7; tentative D call: TRBD1 (5 bases). Germline V lookup: CDR1 MNHNS, CDR2 SASEGT. Trimming removed 4 bases from V and 3 bases from J, with 10 bases in between. This CDR3 region has 13 residues.

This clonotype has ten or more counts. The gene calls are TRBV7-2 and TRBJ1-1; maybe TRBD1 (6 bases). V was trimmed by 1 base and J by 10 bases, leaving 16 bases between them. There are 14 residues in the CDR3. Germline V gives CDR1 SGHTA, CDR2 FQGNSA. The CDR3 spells CASSLDGSWGRAFF. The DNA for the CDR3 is TGTGCCAGCAGCTTAGATGGGTCATGGGGGCGAGCTTTCTTT.

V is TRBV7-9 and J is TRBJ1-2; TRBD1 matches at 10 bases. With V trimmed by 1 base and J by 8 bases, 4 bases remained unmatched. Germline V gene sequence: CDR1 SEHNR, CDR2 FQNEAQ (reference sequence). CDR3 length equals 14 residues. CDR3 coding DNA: TGTGCCAGCAGCTTAGGGGGGACAGGGGAAGGCTACACCTTC. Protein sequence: CASSLGGTGEGYTF.